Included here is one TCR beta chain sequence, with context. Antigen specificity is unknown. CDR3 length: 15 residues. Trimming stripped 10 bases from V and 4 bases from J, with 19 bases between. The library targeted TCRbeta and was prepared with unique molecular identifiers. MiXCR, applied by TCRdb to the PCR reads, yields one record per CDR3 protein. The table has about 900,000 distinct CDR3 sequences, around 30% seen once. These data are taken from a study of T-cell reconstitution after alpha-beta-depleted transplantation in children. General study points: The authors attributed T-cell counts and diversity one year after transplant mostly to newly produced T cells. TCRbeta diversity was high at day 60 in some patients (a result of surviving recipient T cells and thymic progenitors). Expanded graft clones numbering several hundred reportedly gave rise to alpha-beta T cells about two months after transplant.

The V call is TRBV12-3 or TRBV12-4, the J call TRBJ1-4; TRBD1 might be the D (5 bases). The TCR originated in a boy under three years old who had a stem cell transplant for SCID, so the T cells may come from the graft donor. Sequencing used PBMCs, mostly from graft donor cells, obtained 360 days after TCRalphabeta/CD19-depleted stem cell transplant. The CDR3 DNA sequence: TGTGCCACCTCGTTGGGGGGTCAGCTTAATGAAAAACTGTTTTTT. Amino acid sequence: CATSLGGQLNEKLFF.